These 31 T cell receptor beta chains share one sample of origin, sequenced in a study of blood T cells in healthy people across ages. It was with a sample-barcoded 5' primer and a J-beta primer mix that a second PCR of roughly 7 to 12 cycles was run. TCRdb fed the 5' RACE reads into MiXCR, producing one record per CDR3 protein. This table has almost 1 million distinct CDR3 sequences, roughly 50% appearing once. Sequencing used blood. Receptors originate from a woman in her fifties or sixties in good health.

The table lists this clonotype with a few counts. The chain couples TRBV12-3 or TRBV12-4 to TRBJ2-3; D call uncertain. The CDR3 contains 11 residues. Deletions cut 8 bases from V and 5 bases from J, with 8 bases between. Written as DNA, the CDR3 is TGTGCCAGCGCCCTCCGAGATACGCAGTATTTT. Translating gives CASALRDTQYF.

The table lists this clonotype with a few counts. The rearrangement uses TRBV4-2 and TRBJ2-5, with D tentatively TRBD2 (5 bases). The germline V gene encodes CDR1 LGHNA and CDR2 YNFKEQ. Deletions cut 1 base from V and 11 bases from J, with 20 bases between. The CDR3 spans 15 residues. The CDR3 here is CASSQVPGPEVEQYF. The DNA for the CDR3 is TGTGCCAGCAGCCAAGTCCCCGGGCCGGAGGTGGAGCAGTACTTC.

The rearrangement joins TRBV5-1 to TRBJ2-7; a weak D match, TRBD1 (5 bases). The CDR3 totals 17 residues. Germline loops: CDR1 SGHRS, CDR2 YFSETQ. V was trimmed by 1 base and J by 3 bases, leaving 20 bases between them. The CDR3 loop is CASSLPPRVITGYEQYF. The CDR3 nucleotides are TGCGCCAGCAGCTTGCCTCCGCGTGTCATCACAGGCTACGAGCAGTACTTC.

As concerns this clonotype: The junction departs from germline at one end; a sequencing error may be responsible. The DNA for the CDR3 is TGTGCCAGCGACAGGGAATCCCCAGATACGCGGTATTTT. This sequence encodes CASDRESPDTRYF. V is TRBV2 and J is TRBJ2-3, with 7 bases that match TRBD1. Germline assignment: CDR1 SNHLY and CDR2 FYNNEI. This CDR3 contains 13 residues.

The chain employs TRBV6-2 or TRBV6-3 and TRBJ2-7; TRBD2 might be the D (5 bases). The germline V gene encodes CDR1 MNHEY and CDR2 SVGEGT. The CDR3 has 15 residues. With 7 bases removed from V and 3 bases from J, the gap between germline ends came to 19 bases. CDR3 protein: CASKSHGEKGYEQYF. In DNA, the CDR3 is TGTGCCAGCAAATCCCACGGGGAGAAGGGCTACGAGCAGTACTTC.

This clonotype was seen once. The chain carries TRBV7-9 and TRBJ1-4; D is possibly TRBD1 (5 bases). Germline assignment: CDR1 SEHNR and CDR2 FQNEAQ (reference sequence). CDR3 length: 11 amino acids. The germline V and J ends were trimmed by 11 bases and 10 bases, with 14 bases remaining between them. CDR3 sequence reads: CAVSGRGKLFF. Here the CDR3 DNA reads TGTGCCGTATCAGGGCGTGGAAAACTGTTTTTT.

This clonotype was seen more than once but under ten times. The chain is built from TRBV6-5 and TRBJ2-5; D is unresolved. Trimming took 6 bases from V and 4 from J, leaving 18 bases between them. This CDR3 is built from 15 residues. Per the germline V gene, CDR1 is MNHEY and CDR2 is SVGAGI. The CDR3 spells CASRRWPLAVETQYF. Here the CDR3 DNA reads TGTGCCAGCAGGCGGTGGCCCCTTGCCGTAGAGACCCAGTACTTC.

This sequence joins TRBV20-1 and TRBJ2-1; 10 bases line up with TRBD2. The CDR3 has 14 residues. Losses at the gene ends were 3 bases for V and 7 bases for J; bases not matched to a gene: 6. In germline, CDR1 is DFQATT, CDR2 SNEGSKA (reference sequence). The CDR3 DNA sequence: TGCAGTGCTAGGGCTAGCGGGAGTAGGAATGAGCAGTTCTTC. It specifies CSARASGSRNEQFF.

In its sample, this clonotype was seen a few times. The chain combines TRBV7-6 with TRBJ2-7; D is perhaps TRBD1 (6 bases). Trimming removed 1 base at V and 1 base at J, with 11 bases between. CDR3 length: 15 residues. The V gene's germline CDR1 is SGHVS and CDR2 FNYEAQ. The CDR3 region has the DNA TGTGCCAGCAGCTTAGGGACAGCTGTATCCTACGAGCAGTACTTC. Its translation is CASSLGTAVSYEQYF.

The V call is TRBV3-1, the J call TRBJ1-6; D remains unclear. The CDR3 totals 14 residues. V lost 1 base to trimming and J lost 9 bases, with 10 bases between them. Germline V gene data show CDR1 as LGHDT and CDR2 as YNNKEL (reference sequence). DNA of the CDR3: TGTGCCAGCAGCCAAGGAGCCGCCGCTTCACCCCTCCACTTT. It yields the protein CASSQGAAASPLHF.

This clonotype has just a few counts. This chain connects TRBV12-3 or TRBV12-4 to TRBJ2-7, with D hard to call. V was pared by 2 bases and J by 4 bases, with 12 bases between. The CDR3 covers 14 residues. CDR3 coding DNA: TGTGCCAGCAGTTTAAGCATGATGCGTTACGAGCAGTACTTC. This sequence encodes CASSLSMMRYEQYF.

The V call is TRBV20-1, the J call TRBJ2-4; no clear D gene. Germline loops: CDR1 DFQATT, CDR2 SNEGSKA (reference sequence). V lost 2 bases to trimming and J lost 0 bases, with 5 bases between them. The CDR3 totals 13 residues. Here the CDR3 reads CSARRVAKNIQYF. The CDR3 DNA reads TGCAGTGCTAGAAGGGTAGCCAAAAACATTCAGTACTTC.

The chain couples TRBV5-1 to TRBJ2-5; 9 nucleotides line up with TRBD1. V was clipped by 0 bases and J by 5 bases; unmatched bases: 5. Germline V gene sequence: CDR1 SGHRS, CDR2 YFSETQ. The CDR3 runs to 15 residues. The CDR3 loop reads CASSLGTGDFETQYF. As DNA, the CDR3 is TGCGCCAGCAGCTTGGGGACAGGGGATTTTGAGACCCAGTACTTC.

The chain links TRBV7-8 to TRBJ1-6; D call uncertain. The germline gives CDR1 SGHVS, CDR2 FQNEAQ. V was shortened by 6 bases and J by 9 bases, with 9 bases between the two germline ends. The CDR3 contains 12 residues. Written as DNA, the CDR3 is TGTGCCAGCAGACAAGAGCCTTCACCCCTCCACTTT. It codes for CASRQEPSPLHF.

This sequence joins TRBV12-3 or TRBV12-4 and TRBJ2-5; a possible D gene is TRBD2 (6 bases). The ends were cut back, 5 bases at V and 0 bases at J, with 10 bases in the middle. CDR3 length: 14 residues. The DNA of the CDR3 is TGTGCCAGCAGTAGAGGGGACTACCAAGAGACCCAGTACTTC. Translating it yields CASSRGDYQETQYF.

A few counts support this clonotype. The gene calls are TRBV29-1 and TRBJ1-1; 7 bases line up with TRBD1. Germline V lookup: CDR1 SQVTM, CDR2 ANQGSEA. Trimming removed 1 base from V and 4 bases from J; junction bases left unmatched: 6. The CDR3 sequence is 14 residues long. The CDR3 sequence: CSVEGRQGSTEAFF. The CDR3 DNA reads TGCAGCGTTGAAGGCCGACAGGGTAGCACTGAAGCTTTCTTT.

The chain recombines TRBV7-9 with TRBJ2-3; D is uncertain. The germline V and J ends were trimmed by 3 bases and 5 bases, with 9 bases remaining between them. CDR3 length equals 13 residues. Germline V lookup: CDR1 SEHNR, CDR2 FQNEAQ (reference sequence). The CDR3 DNA reads TGTGCCAGCAGCTTGGCGGAGTTAGATACGCAGTATTTT. Amino acids: CASSLAELDTQYF.

This clonotype appeared once. The rearrangement joins TRBV15 to TRBJ2-7, with TRBD1 identical over 11 bases. The CDR3 is 15 residues long. The V gene's germline CDR1 is LNHNV and CDR2 YYDKDF (reference sequence). V was pared by 4 bases and J by 3 bases, with 5 bases of the junction left unmatched. CDR3: CATSISGTGGYEQYF. The DNA for the CDR3 is TGTGCCACCAGCATTTCCGGGACAGGGGGCTACGAGCAGTACTTC.

With respect to this clonotype: This may be a read error, as it is one base from a much larger clone. The gene calls are TRBV20-1 and TRBJ2-3, with TRBD2 matching over 7 bases. Germline-derived CDR1 and CDR2 are DFQATT and SNEGSKA (reference sequence). CDR3 length equals 13 residues. CDR3 sequence reads: CSARLAGTGTQYF. The DNA for the CDR3 is TGCAGTGCTAGATTAGCGGGCACAGGTACGCAGTATTTT.

Notes on this clonotype: This may be a read error: a much more frequent sequence differs by one nucleotide. V gene TRBV7-3 combines with J gene TRBJ2-3, with D uncertain. Germline CDR1 reads SGHTA; CDR2 reads FQGTGA. The germline V and J ends were trimmed by 2 bases and 2 bases, with 8 bases remaining between them. The CDR3 length is 14 residues. The CDR3 is CASSLGENTDTQYF. The CDR3 coding sequence is TGTGCCAGCAGCTTAGGCGAGAACACAGATACGCAGTATTTT. The entire variable domain, with the rest obtained from reference TRBV7-3 and TRBJ2-3, is as follows: GAGVSQTPSNKVTEKGKYVELRCDPISGHTALYWYRQSLGQGPEFLIYFQGTGAADDSGLPNDRFFAVRPEGSVSTLKIQRTERGDSAVYLCASSLGENTDTQYFGPGTRLTVL.

The V gene is TRBV6-2 or TRBV6-3, the J gene TRBJ2-7, with 7 nucleotides matching TRBD1. CDR1 is MNHEY, CDR2 SVGEGT, per germline. The CDR3 is 13 amino acids. The junction had 4 bases not matched to a gene; V was cut back by 8 bases and J by 0 bases. The CDR3 is CASWGQSSYEQYF. DNA for the CDR3: TGTGCCAGCTGGGGACAGAGCTCCTACGAGCAGTACTTC.

This clonotype was picked up many times. The chain recombines TRBV28 with TRBJ2-7; no reliable D call. Trimming stripped 6 bases from V and 3 bases from J, with 6 bases between. Germline V gene data show CDR1 as MDHEN and CDR2 as SYDVKM. The CDR3 length is 11 residues. CDR3 residues: CASSSFYEQYF. The CDR3 region has the DNA TGTGCCAGCAGCTCGTTCTACGAGCAGTACTTC. Full variable domain (missing parts from reference TRBV28 and TRBJ2-7): DVKVTQSSRYLVKRTGEKVFLECVQDMDHENMFWYRQDPGLGLRLIYFSYDVKMKEKGDIPEGYSVSREKKERFSLILESASTNQTSMYLCASSSFYEQYFGPGTRLTVT.

The V gene is TRBV21-1, the J gene TRBJ2-2; the D call TRBD1 from the table was never checked on the DNA. TRBV21-1 is tagged as a pseudogene. The CDR3 is 17 residues long. The CDR3 region has the DNA TGTGCCAGCAGCAAAGTAACGGACAGGGGGGACACCGGGGAGCTGTTTTTT. This encodes CASSKVTDRGDTGELFF.

The chain joins TRBV20-1 to TRBJ1-5, with a possible D match to TRBD1 (5 bases). The germline V gene has CDR1 DFQATT and CDR2 SNEGSKA (reference sequence). Trimming left V 0 bases short and J 4 bases short, with 10 bases between. The CDR3 has 14 amino acids. The CDR3 DNA sequence: TGCAGTGCTAGAGAGGGGGATTCGAATCAGCCCCAGCATTTT. Its protein is CSAREGDSNQPQHF.

V and J are TRBV20-1 and TRBJ1-4; D gene ambiguous. The CDR3 covers 13 residues. The V and J ends lost 3 bases and 3 bases respectively, with 8 bases between them. Germline CDR1 and CDR2: DFQATT and SNEGSKA (reference sequence). This CDR3 reads CSASGWANEKLFF. CDR3 nucleotides: TGCAGTGCTAGTGGGTGGGCTAATGAAAAACTGTTTTTT.

This clonotype was counted once. The chain carries TRBV6-2 or TRBV6-3 and TRBJ2-4; tentatively, D is TRBD1 (6 bases). Near its end, the DNA agrees better with TRBJ2-5, so the J call may be wrong. The germline V gene encodes CDR1 MNHEY and CDR2 SVGEGT. The CDR3 sequence is 13 residues long. This CDR3 reads CAIEGYREETQYF. The CDR3 bases are TGTGCCATCGAAGGATACAGGGAAGAGACCCAGTACTTC.

This clonotype was seen just once. A much larger clonotype is one base distant, so this may be a read error. The chain uses TRBV20-1 and TRBJ2-1, with 13 bases lining up with TRBD2. The CDR3 contains 15 residues. Germline CDR1 is DFQATT and CDR2 is SNEGSKA (reference sequence). CDR3 sequence reads: CSARTSGSWNNKQFF. CDR3 sequence (DNA): TGCAGTGCCCGGACTAGCGGGAGTTGGAACAATAAGCAGTTCTTC.

The CDR3 bases are TGTGCCAGCAGTTCCGTCACCATTAGCGGGACGTCCTACGAGCAGTACTTC. It encodes CASSSVTISGTSYEQYF. This chain joins TRBV28 and TRBJ2-7; 8 nucleotides agree with TRBD2. V dropped 4 bases and J dropped 1; count of bases not matched to a gene: 12. There are 17 residues in the CDR3. Germline lookup yields CDR1 MDHEN and CDR2 SYDVKM.

A single count supports this clonotype. The V and J genes are TRBV2 and TRBJ2-3; 7 bases agree with TRBD1. This CDR3 has 13 amino acids. Germline V gene lookup returns CDR1 SNHLY and CDR2 FYNNEI. The CDR3 bases are TGTGCTAAAGGGGGCAGGAGCACAGATACGCAGTATTTT. As protein: CAKGGRSTDTQYF.

The gene calls are TRBV28 and TRBJ2-5; D unclear. Trimming took off 3 bases at V and 4 bases at J, with 27 bases between the two ends. CDR1 and CDR2 (germline): MDHEN, SYDVKM. The CDR3 is 19 amino acids. The CDR3 DNA reads TGTGCCAGCAGTTTTTTACACACCCTTGCAACAGAGAACAGAGAGACCCAGTACTTC. Protein sequence: CASSFLHTLATENRETQYF.

This chain connects TRBV4-1 to TRBJ2-1, with a weak D call TRBD1 (6 bases). This CDR3 contains 14 residues. V lost 1 base, J lost 3 bases, and 7 bases lay in between. CDR1 and CDR2 from the germline V gene are MGHRA and YSYEKL. The CDR3 bases are TGCGCCAGCAGCCAAGCACAGGGCTACAATGAGCAGTTCTTC. It is translated as CASSQAQGYNEQFF.